The rows below give T cell receptor beta chains drawn from one sample of a study of CD8 T cells in Susac syndrome. TCRdb re-called the immunoSEQ multiplex PCR reads through MiXCR, storing one row per CDR3 protein. Among 240,000 or so distinct CDR3 sequences listed, almost 97% were seen once. The source material was CD4+ T cells from PBMCs. Receptor source: a human donor with Susac syndrome. Each CDR3 is given with its conserved first and last residue. A D gene is named only where the DNA matches it firmly. Rows give clone size only sometimes, using once, few, many, or a class for an expanded clone.

>-|TRBJ2-7|-|13|TRBV19
CASSDRSTYEQYF
TGTGCCAGTAGTGACAGGAGTACCTACGAGCAGTACTTC
>-|TRBJ2-7|-|14|TRBV7-6
CASSPSRITYDQYF
TGTGCCAGCAGCCCGAGCAGGATAACCTACGACCAGTACTTC
>-|TRBJ1-2|-|15|TRBV6-5
CASSYLHKQVYGYTF
TGTGCCAGCAGTTACCTCCACAAGCAGGTCTATGGCTACACCTTC
>-|TRBJ2-1|-|11|TRBV20-1
CSARDPPYQFF
TGCAGTGCTAGAGATCCGCCGTACCAGTTCTTC
>-|TRBJ2-7|once|20|TRBV11-2
CASSLDSFLGIRAQIYEQYF
TGTGCCAGCAGCTTAGATTCGTTCTTAGGGATTCGGGCCCAAATCTACGAGCAGTACTTC
>-|TRBJ2-6|-|14|TRBV11-2
CASSRPSGANVLTF
TGTGCCAGCAGCCGACCAAGTGGGGCCAACGTCCTGACTTTC
>-|TRBJ1-2|-|11|TRBV29-1
CSVGGTGGYTF
TGCAGCGTTGGTGGGACGGGCGGCTACACCTTC
>TRBD1|TRBJ1-3|-|17|TRBV30
CAWRGTDREEAGNTIYF
TGTGCCTGGAGGGGTACGGACAGGGAGGAGGCTGGAAACACCATATATTTT
>TRBD1|TRBJ2-2|-|16|TRBV12-3/TRBV12-4
CASSPRDRGVTGELFF
TGTGCCAGCAGCCCGAGGGACAGGGGGGTCACCGGGGAGCTGTTTTTT
>-|TRBJ2-7|-|12|TRBV30
CAWSPVRGLEYF
TGTGCCTGGAGTCCGGTACGCGGACTGGAGTACTTC
>TRBD2|TRBJ2-7|-|13|TRBV9
CASGRTSGSEQYF
TGTGCCAGCGGTCGGACTAGCGGTTCCGAGCAGTACTTC
>-|TRBJ2-2|-|13|TRBV28
CASSTHLAGELFF
TGTGCCAGCAGTACACATTTGGCCGGGGAGCTGTTTTTT
>TRBD1|TRBJ1-2|-|14|TRBV6-6
CASSYQDRGSGYTF
TGTGCCAGCAGTTACCAGGACAGGGGAAGTGGCTACACCTTC
>-|TRBJ1-1|-|17|TRBV30
CAWSVGRLRQRNTEAFF
TGTGCCTGGAGTGTTGGGCGCCTAAGGCAAAGGAACACTGAAGCTTTCTTT
>-|TRBJ2-3|-|16|TRBV9
CASSVESRPRTDTQYF
TGTGCCAGCAGCGTAGAATCCCGGCCCAGAACAGATACGCAGTATTTT
>-|TRBJ2-7|-|10|TRBV2
CASNRYEQYF
TGTGCCAGCAACCGATACGAGCAGTACTTC
>-|TRBJ2-5|-|16|TRBV11-2
CASSLGVGPTQETQYF
TGTGCCAGCAGCTTAGGTGTGGGGCCCACCCAAGAGACCCAGTACTTC
>-|TRBJ2-1|-|16|TRBV29-1
CSVYGLFESSYNEQFF
TGCAGCGTTTACGGGCTTTTTGAGAGCTCCTACAATGAGCAGTTCTTC
>-|TRBJ1-2|few|14|TRBV20-1
CSARGQGGNYGYTF
TGCAGTGCTAGAGGGCAGGGAGGCAACTATGGCTACACCTTC
>-|TRBJ1-1|-|15|TRBV5-1
CASSLETGSLTEAFF
TGCGCCAGCAGCTTGGAGACAGGCTCCCTTACCGAAGCTTTCTTT
>-|TRBJ2-7|-|15|TRBV3-1
CASSQASHVPIEQYF
TGTGCCAGCAGCCAAGCGAGTCATGTCCCGATCGAGCAGTACTTC
>-|TRBJ1-4|-|17|TRBV18
CASSPNDAAATNEKLFF
TGTGCCAGCTCACCAAACGACGCAGCTGCAACTAATGAAAAACTGTTTTTT